This T cell receptor beta chain was sequenced for a study of blood T cell repertoires in COVID-19. The method was immunoSEQ multiplex PCR; TCRdb's version includes in-frame clones alone and lacks a portion of them. The top ten hold 3% to 4.5% of the sample, which has some 110,000 clones, 65% to 85% seen once. The source material was PBMCs or T cells enriched from blood (not recorded which). This TCR came from a woman under 40 who had recovered from COVID-19.

The CDR3 protein is CASSVAQDRANSPLHF. DNA for the CDR3: TGTGCCAGCAGCGTAGCCCAGGACAGGGCGAATTCACCCCTCCACTTT. This sequence joins TRBV9 and TRBJ1-6; the match to TRBD1 covers 8 bases. CDR1 is SGDLS, CDR2 YYNGEE, per germline. The CDR3 contains 16 residues. Trimming took 0 bases from V and 7 from J; bases not matched to a gene: 6.